A single count supports the clone carrying this T cell receptor (beta chain). Its target is unknown. This record comes from a study of shared clonotypes between healthy human individuals. Turning to the study itself: CD4 naive cells filled three plates per donor, CD4 memory three, CD8 naive two and CD8 memory one. General observations from the study: Sharing across four donors was seen in around 5% of naive CD4 clonotypes.

From germline, CDR1 is SGDLS and CDR2 YYNGEE. The V and J ends lost 3 bases and 3 bases respectively, with 10 bases between them. The CDR3 runs 14 residues. Sequencing was at deep level. Per the original data handling: Sequence data from immunoSEQ were junction-only and lacked quality scores; consequently, filtering differed. Assay: immunoSEQ multiplex PCR; the TCRdb copy retains only in-frame clones and omits some. That table supplies the V and J calls and clone size; D and trimming were determined from the DNA. The sample comprises around 690,000 clones, about 92% of which are singletons, and more than 30% rests with the top ten.

This TCR was recovered from a man aged 18-30 years in good health. Some clones in this sample may be carry-over from other donors' samples. Sequencing was done on a sample of memory CD8+ T cells from PBMCs. Subset defined: CD45RO+ cells pooled with CCR7-negative TemRA cells. V gene TRBV9 combines with J gene TRBJ1-5, with D unclear. The CDR3 DNA reads as TGTGCCAGCAGCGACGACGGAAACAATCAGCCCCAGCATTTT. This translates into CASSDDGNNQPQHF.